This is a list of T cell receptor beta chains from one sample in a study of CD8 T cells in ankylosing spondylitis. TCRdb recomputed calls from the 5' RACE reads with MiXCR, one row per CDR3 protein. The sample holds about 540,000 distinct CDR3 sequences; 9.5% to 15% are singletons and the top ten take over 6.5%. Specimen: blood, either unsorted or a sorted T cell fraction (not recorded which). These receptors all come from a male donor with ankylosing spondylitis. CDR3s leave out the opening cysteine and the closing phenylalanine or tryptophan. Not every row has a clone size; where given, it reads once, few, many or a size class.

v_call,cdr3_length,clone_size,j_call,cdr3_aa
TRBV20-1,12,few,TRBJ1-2,SAPMRGFNYGYT
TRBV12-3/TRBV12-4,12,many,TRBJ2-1,ASSPGDPWNEQF
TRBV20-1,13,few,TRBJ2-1,SATRLAGEFNEQF
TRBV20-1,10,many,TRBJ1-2,SATQVGYGYT
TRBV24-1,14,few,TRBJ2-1,ATSDHRQGFYNEQF
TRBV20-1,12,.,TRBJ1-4,SASWTGSNEKLF
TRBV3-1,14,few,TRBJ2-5,ASSHPKLAGEETQY
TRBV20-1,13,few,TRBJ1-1,SASVGQGVLGEAF
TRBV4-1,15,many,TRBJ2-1,ASSQAPGLAGEHEQF
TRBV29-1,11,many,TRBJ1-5,SVGHDSNQPQH
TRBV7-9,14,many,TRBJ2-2,ASSPVAGGGTGELF
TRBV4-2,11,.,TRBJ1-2,ASSPVSDRGYT
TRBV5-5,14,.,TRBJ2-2,ASNLALAGGTGELF
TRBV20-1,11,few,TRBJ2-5,SARDSSRYSQY
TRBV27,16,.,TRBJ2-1,ASSLFSGTSQTYNEQF
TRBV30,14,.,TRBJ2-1,AWSTGLAGTYNEQF
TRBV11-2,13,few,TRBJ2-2,ASSFLQSNTGELF
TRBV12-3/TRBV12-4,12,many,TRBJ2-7,ASRWGRISYEQY
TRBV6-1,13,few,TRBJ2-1,ASSFGTVSYNEQF
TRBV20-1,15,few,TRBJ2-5,SASLGLAGVLVETQY
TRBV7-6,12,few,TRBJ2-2,ASSSGSLTGELF
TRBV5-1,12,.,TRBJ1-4,ASSPQGINEKLF
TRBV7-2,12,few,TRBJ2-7,ASSFTSASYEQY
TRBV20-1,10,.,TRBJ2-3,SAGPVTDTQY
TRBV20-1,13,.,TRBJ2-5,SASAGLANQETQY
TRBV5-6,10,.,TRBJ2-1,ASSLSAREQF
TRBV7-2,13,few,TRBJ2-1,ASSFQTSAHNEQF
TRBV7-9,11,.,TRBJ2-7,ASRAGSSYEQY
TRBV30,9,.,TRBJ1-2,AWSWGNGYT
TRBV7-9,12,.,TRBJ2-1,ASSFLRKGNEQF
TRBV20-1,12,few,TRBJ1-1,SARPSTGGTEAF
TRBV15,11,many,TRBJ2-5,ATSRNLGETQY
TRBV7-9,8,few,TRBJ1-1,ATDRAKAF
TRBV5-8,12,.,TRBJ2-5,ASSFGRGPETQY
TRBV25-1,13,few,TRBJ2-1,ASSEWGGGYNEQF
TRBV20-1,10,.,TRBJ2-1,SASQYRDEQF
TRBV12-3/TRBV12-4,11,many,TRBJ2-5,ASGLAVQETQY
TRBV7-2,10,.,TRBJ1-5,ASSFLGGRQH
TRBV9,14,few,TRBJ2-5,ASSGGLAGLAETQY
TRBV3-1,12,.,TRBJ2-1,ASSQGPYRNEQF
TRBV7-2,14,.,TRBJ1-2,ASSSSTTGFGYGYT
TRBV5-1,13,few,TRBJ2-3,ASSPRDRGSDTQY
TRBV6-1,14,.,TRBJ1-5,ASSERSGTSNQPQH
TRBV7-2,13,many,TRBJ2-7,ASSRSGTGSYEQY
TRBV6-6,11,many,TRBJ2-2,ASDGRGYGELF
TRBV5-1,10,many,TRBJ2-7,ASSGAGYEQY